Below, 2 T cell receptor beta chains from the same sample are listed, as sequenced in a study of blood T cell repertoires in COVID-19 (dated by TCRdb to about 2020). Library prep was done by the immunoSEQ multiplex PCR assay. TCRdb's version of the immuneACCESS table is confined to in-frame rearrangements and falls short of the full clone set. An unresolved V gene accounts for under half of the shortfall where checked; the remainder is of unknown origin. The sample profile shows roughly 190,000 clones; approximately 90% of them were found once. Around 2.4% of the sample belongs to the ten largest clones. The specimen was PBMCs or T cells enriched from blood (not recorded which). The receptors come from a woman aged 25-40 years who had recovered from COVID-19.

This clone was seen just once. The chain combines TRBV9 with TRBJ2-3; D remains ambiguous. Trimming took off 0 bases at V and 2 bases at J, with 7 bases between the two ends. The CDR3 loop spans 14 amino acids. CDR1 and CDR2 from the germline V gene are SGDLS and YYNGEE. The CDR3 DNA reads as TGTGCCAGCAGCGTAGAACAAGACACAGATACGCAGTATTTT. It encodes CASSVEQDTDTQYF.

V usage is TRBV5-1 and J usage is TRBJ2-3; 7 bases line up with TRBD1. Germline-derived CDR1 and CDR2 are SGHRS and YFSETQ. V lost 0 bases, J lost 0 bases, and 16 bases stayed unmatched. The CDR3 length is 20 residues. CDR3 in amino acids: CASSLGTRQGRRPSTDTQYF. As DNA, the CDR3 is TGCGCCAGCAGCTTGGGGACGAGACAGGGCAGACGCCCGAGCACAGATACGCAGTATTTT.